This entry concerns a single T cell receptor (beta chain). Its antigen is unknown. The data derive from a study of T cell responses to AZD1222 COVID-19 vaccine. Study results and limitations: Vaccine-associated CD4 TCRs ranged over spike, dominating at 160-218 and 743-854.

V lost 3 bases and J lost 0, with 17 bases in between. The CDR3 sequence is 18 residues long. Germline values: CDR1 LNHDA, CDR2 SQIVND (reference sequence). Generated by immunoSEQ multiplex PCR, the TCRdb table keeps only in-frame clones and is missing some. The sample holds hundreds of thousands of clones; 85% to 95% are singletons and the top ten take around 1%. Sequenced material: peripheral blood, taken on day 0 of MenACWY control vaccination. The rearrangement joins TRBV19 to TRBJ2-2, with D possibly being TRBD1 or TRBD2 (5 bases each). The clonotype comes from an adult in good health. The CDR3 DNA reads TGTGCCAGTAGTATCAAAGTCATCTGGGGGTCGAACACCGGGGAGCTGTTTTTT. It encodes CASSIKVIWGSNTGELFF.